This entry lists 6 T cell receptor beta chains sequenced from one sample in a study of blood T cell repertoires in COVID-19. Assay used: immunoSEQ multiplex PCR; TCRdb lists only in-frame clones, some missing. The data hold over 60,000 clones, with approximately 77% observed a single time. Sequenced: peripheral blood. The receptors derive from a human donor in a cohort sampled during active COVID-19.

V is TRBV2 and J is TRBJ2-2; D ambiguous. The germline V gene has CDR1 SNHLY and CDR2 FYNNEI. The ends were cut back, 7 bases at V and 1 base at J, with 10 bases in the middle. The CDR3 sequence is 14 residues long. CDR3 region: CASISTVNTGELFF. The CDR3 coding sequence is TGTGCCAGCATCAGTACAGTGAACACCGGGGAGCTGTTTTTT.

CDR3 bases: TGTGCCAGCAGGCTAACCGGGACAGGGGGGAGGGAGCAGTACTTC. Protein product: CASRLTGTGGREQYF. The rearrangement joins TRBV13 to TRBJ2-7; 11 bases are shared with TRBD1. The junction had 11 bases not matched to a gene; V was cut back by 6 bases and J by 7 bases. Looked up from germline, CDR1 is PRHDT and CDR2 is FYEKMQ (reference sequence). The CDR3 contains 15 residues.

CDR3 coding DNA: TGTGCCAGCAGCCCAGGACAGGGTACTTTCTTT. Its protein is CASSPGQGTFF. This chain uses TRBV5-6 with TRBJ1-1, with TRBD1 matching over 8 bases. Trimming removed 4 bases from V and 12 bases from J; junction bases left unmatched: 5. The CDR3 loop spans 11 amino acids. Germline CDR1 reads SGHDT; CDR2 reads YYEEEE.

This CDR3 reads CASGTTGGSYNEQFF. The CDR3 nucleotides are TGTGCCAGCGGGACCACCGGGGGGTCCTACAATGAGCAGTTCTTC. The chain links TRBV9 to TRBJ2-1; TRBD2 matches 7 bases. This CDR3 region has 15 residues. Germline V gives CDR1 SGDLS, CDR2 YYNGEE. Trimming at V came to 7 bases and at J to 1 base, leaving 8 bases not matched to a gene.

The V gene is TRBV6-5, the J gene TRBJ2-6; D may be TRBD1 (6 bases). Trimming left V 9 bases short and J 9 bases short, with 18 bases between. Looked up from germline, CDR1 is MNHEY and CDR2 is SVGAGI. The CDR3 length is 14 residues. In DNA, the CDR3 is TGTGCCAGTAGCACAGGGTTGTCTAACAACGTCCTGACTTTC. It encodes CASSTGLSNNVLTF.

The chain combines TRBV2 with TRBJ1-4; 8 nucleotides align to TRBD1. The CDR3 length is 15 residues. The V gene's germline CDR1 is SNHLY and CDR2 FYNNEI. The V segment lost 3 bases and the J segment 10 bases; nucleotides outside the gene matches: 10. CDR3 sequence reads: CASSDQGAIYPKLFF. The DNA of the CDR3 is TGTGCCAGCAGTGACCAGGGGGCAATCTATCCAAAACTGTTTTTT.